The 9 T cell receptor beta chains presented below share a single source sample, sequenced in a study of blood T cell repertoires in COVID-19. Some clones are missing from TCRdb's copy, which holds only in-frame ones; the method was immunoSEQ multiplex PCR. Seen here are about 280,000 clones, about 90% observed once, and the top ten hold about 1.7%. Specimen: PBMCs or T cells enriched from blood (not recorded which). The receptor source for this set is a woman under 30 with acute COVID-19.

The V and J genes are TRBV27 and TRBJ2-1; 9 nucleotides align to TRBD2. Germline V CDR1 and CDR2: MNHEY, SMNVEV (reference sequence). J gave up 5 bases and V 5 bases, and 10 bases lay outside the gene matches. This CDR3 has 16 residues. The CDR3 coding sequence is TGTGCCAGCAGTGTTTATCTAGCGGGAAGTAACAATGAGCAGTTCTTC. It is translated as CASSVYLAGSNNEQFF.

In this sample, this clone turned up once. The chain is built from TRBV27 and TRBJ1-4, with D perhaps matching TRBD1 (5 bases). CDR1 and CDR2 from the germline V gene are MNHEY and SMNVEV (reference sequence). V was shortened by 2 bases and J by 3 bases, with 7 bases between the two germline ends. The CDR3 contains 14 residues. The CDR3 DNA reads TGTGCCAGCAGTTTACGGGGGGCTAATGAAAAACTGTTTTTT. Protein sequence: CASSLRGANEKLFF.

This chain joins TRBV5-1 and TRBJ2-1; 14 bases match TRBD2. CDR1 is SGHRS and CDR2 is YFSETQ in the germline V gene. This CDR3 has 16 residues. V lost 0 bases, J lost 9 bases, and 5 bases stayed unmatched. The CDR3 coding sequence is TGCGCCAGCAGCTTGGTCGGGACTAGCGGGAGATTTGAGCAGTTCTTC. Protein product: CASSLVGTSGRFEQFF.

The gene calls are TRBV3-1 (or the pseudogene TRBV3-2) and TRBJ2-3; TRBD2 matches 8 bases. Germline loops: CDR1 LGHDT, CDR2 YNNKEL (reference sequence). The CDR3 is 17 amino acids. Trimming at V came to 3 bases and at J to 6 bases, leaving 14 bases not matched to a gene. Here the CDR3 reads CASSHDAGGNPADTQYF. The CDR3 DNA reads as TGTGCCAGCAGCCACGATGCGGGAGGCAACCCCGCTGATACGCAGTATTTT.

The J gene is TRBJ1-1, the V gene TRBV7-2; no clear D. The CDR3 length is 13 residues. Looked up from germline, CDR1 is SGHTA and CDR2 is FQGNSA. V gave up 1 base and J gave up 7 bases, with 10 bases separating them. In nucleotides, the CDR3 is TGTGCCAGCAGCTTAGACAGATTAAGTGAAGCTTTCTTT. Translated: CASSLDRLSEAFF.

The rearrangement joins TRBV11-2 to TRBJ2-7; D is undetermined. The CDR3 has 14 amino acids. Germline V gene sequence: CDR1 SGHAT, CDR2 FQNNGV. The V and J ends lost 7 bases and 3 bases respectively, with 16 bases between them. For the CDR3, the DNA is TGTGCCAGCACCCCGCGGCAGATCGACTACGAGCAGTACTTC. This encodes CASTPRQIDYEQYF.

The chain employs TRBV25-1 and TRBJ1-4; D remains unclear. The ends were cut back, 3 bases at V and 3 bases at J, with 8 bases in the middle. This CDR3 has 14 residues. The germline gives CDR1 MGHDK, CDR2 SYGVNS. CDR3 nucleotide sequence: TGTGCCAGCAGTGATCAGGTTTCTAATGAAAAACTGTTTTTT. It encodes CASSDQVSNEKLFF.

This chain links TRBV18 with TRBJ2-1, with 13 bases that match TRBD2. The CDR3 consists of 17 residues. CDR1 and CDR2 from the germline V gene are KGHSH and LQKENI. The J segment lost 3 bases and the V segment lost 4 bases, leaving 6 bases of the junction unmatched. CDR3 protein: CASSLQTSGRYYNEQFF. CDR3 DNA: TGTGCCAGCTCACTGCAGACTAGCGGGAGGTACTACAATGAGCAGTTCTTC.

The rearrangement uses TRBV19 and TRBJ2-3, with 12 bases aligning to TRBD2. The CDR3 has 16 amino acids. Germline V CDR1 and CDR2: LNHDA, SQIVND (reference sequence). V was pared by 4 bases and J by 2 bases, with 4 bases of the junction left unmatched. CDR3 residues: CASSTRLAGATDTQYF. In nucleotides, the CDR3 is TGTGCCAGTAGTACAAGACTAGCGGGAGCCACAGATACGCAGTATTTT.